This T cell receptor (beta chain) is from a study of T cell repertoires in cytomegalovirus infection (dated by TCRdb to the late 2010s). General notes on the study: Donor HLA type was relevant to the analysis, because carriage of CMV infection together with the matching HLA type was indicated by public TCR beta signatures. Broader findings and caveats from the paper: The ex vivo response was dominated by HLA-C-restricted CMV-specific TCR beta clonotypes, which also provided the single most frequent clonotype in two of eight donors. Cumulative frequency of public TCR beta family members discriminated carriers of CMV infection plus the relevant HLA type in this cohort and an independent roughly 340-donor cohort.

Of note for this clonotype: What antigen it recognizes has not been identified. One junction end does not reproduce the germline sequence, and a read error may be involved.

Sequencing used an Illumina HiSeq 1500. The public reads were reprocessed in TCRdb via fastp at Q25 and MiXCR, keeping in-frame beta chains. Records with the same CDR3 protein are collapsed into one entry carrying the most frequent genes and DNA. The sample yields approximately 180,000 distinct CDR3 sequences; approximately 19% were counted once. About 3% of the sample is held by the ten biggest clonotypes. The germline V gene sets CDR1 to MDHEN and CDR2 to SYDVKM. From the cysteine through the phenylalanine, the CDR3 covers 15 amino acids. Solely the CDR3 DNA is kept, with 45 bases framed from the first base.

The clonotype originates from a human donor in good health (CMV status not recorded). Some clones in this sample may be carry-over from other donors' samples. Input material: PBMCs. The sequence links TRBV28 to TRBJ2-3, with the D gene call left open. The sequenced DNA is TGTGCCAGCAGTAGGAAGGGCATACTCACAGATACGCTGTATTTT. The encoded protein is CASSRKGILTDTLYF.